The following is a T cell receptor (beta chain) sequence with its context. Antigen: not known. The data were taken from a study of blood T cells in healthy people across ages. Overall study results and limits: Relative to aged donors, long-lived donors carried more naive CD4+ cells and displayed higher diversity. Diversity figures based on one million T cells were deemed too low.

It was with a sample-barcoded 5' primer and a J-beta primer mix that a second PCR of about 6 to 12 cycles was run. TCRdb analysed the 5' RACE reads with MiXCR anew, one entry per CDR3 protein. The sample has some 640,000 distinct CDR3 sequences, 49% seen once. CDR3 length equals 16 residues. V lost 2 bases and J lost 5; bases outside the gene matches: 12. Per germline, CDR1 SQVTM and CDR2 ANQGSEA. The rearrangement joins TRBV29-1 to TRBJ2-1, with 7 bases aligning to TRBD1. This receptor was identified in a woman in her sixties or seventies in good health. Sequenced input: blood. The CDR3 spells CSVEIPDRKDHNEQFF. The CDR3 nucleotides are TGCAGCGTTGAAATCCCGGACAGGAAAGATCACAATGAGCAGTTCTTC.